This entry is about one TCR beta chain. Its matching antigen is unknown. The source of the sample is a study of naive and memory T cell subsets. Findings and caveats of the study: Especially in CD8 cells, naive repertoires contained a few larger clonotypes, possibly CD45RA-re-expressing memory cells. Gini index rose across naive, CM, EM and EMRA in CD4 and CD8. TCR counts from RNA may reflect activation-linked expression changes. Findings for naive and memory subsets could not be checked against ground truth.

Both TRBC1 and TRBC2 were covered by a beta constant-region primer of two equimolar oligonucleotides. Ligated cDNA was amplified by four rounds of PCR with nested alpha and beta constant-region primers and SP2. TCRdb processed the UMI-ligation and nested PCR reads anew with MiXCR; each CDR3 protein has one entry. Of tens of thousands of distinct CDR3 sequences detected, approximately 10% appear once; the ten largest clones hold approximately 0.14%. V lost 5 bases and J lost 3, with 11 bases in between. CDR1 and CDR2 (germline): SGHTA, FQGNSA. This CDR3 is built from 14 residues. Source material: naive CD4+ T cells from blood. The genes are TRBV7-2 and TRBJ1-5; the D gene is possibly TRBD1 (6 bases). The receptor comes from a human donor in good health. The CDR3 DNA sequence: TGTGCCAGCAGCCAGGACAGCATCAATCAGCCCCAGCATTTT. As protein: CASSQDSINQPQHF.